This T cell receptor beta chain was captured by sequencing in a study of T cell responses to AZD1222 COVID-19 vaccine (dated by TCRdb to the early 2020s). For the wider study: A total of approximately 240 trial participants underwent TCR sequencing, of whom around 210 had received two doses of AZD1222 and about 26 had received two doses of the MenACWY control vaccine. Enrollment into the trials was organized by age into subgroups of 18-55, 56-69 and 70-plus years, and those subgroups contained around 150, 28 and 57 TCR-sequenced participants, respectively. Summary of the overall study and its limitations: Spike-specific TCR breadth and depth rose significantly after two AZD1222 doses compared with day 0 and with MenACWY recipients. The 56-69-year group was small, and its depth increase did not reach significance, likely because of low power. Most participants were white British and females outnumbered males, and the authors suggested that clonal diversity may have been underestimated. Vaccine-associated CD4 TCRs spanned the whole spike protein, with dominant responses in regions 160-218 and 743-854. Nearly half of unique spike-specific TCRs reportedly recognized epitopes outside regions mutated in the B.1.351 and B.1.1.7 variants. Only five to seven AZD1222 recipients were SARS-CoV-2 seropositive at baseline, limiting conclusions about previously exposed vaccinees. Because no samples from the day 14 peak response were available, repertoires could be characterized only after the peak T cell response.

The CDR3 measures 14 amino acids from cysteine to phenylalanine. The only DNA kept is the CDR3, 42 bases in frame from the first base. For CDR1 and CDR2, the germline V gene lists SGHTA and FQGTGA. The sample's time point label, in plain terms: baseline before first vaccination. The label giving this sample's treatment or condition can be read as: meningococcal conjugate vaccine given as trial control. Vaccinee samples came from UK trials COV001 and COV002, including a single-blind randomized controlled phase 2/3 trial of AZD1222 (ChAdOx1 nCoV-19) in healthy adults. For TCRbeta chain sequencing, PBMC samples were collected from trial participants at day 0 and at day 28 after the second dose. The CDR3 regions of human TCRbeta chains were subjected to immunosequencing. In the source study's methods: Repertoire TCRs were matched against a reference library of SARS-CoV-2-specific TCRs generated with the MIRA antigen-specificity platform. Breadth was defined as the fraction of unique TCRs that were SARS-CoV-2-associated. Depth was defined as the fraction of total T cells that were SARS-CoV-2-associated. Using the MIRA data, each spike-specific TCR was assigned both to the spike region to which the TCR was reactive and to a CD4 or CD8 class. Log10-transformed breadth and depth values were compared by one-way ANOVA with Sidak's multiple comparisons tests. The source is immuneACCESS, and TCRdb retained only in-frame sequences with V and J called. Part of the clones is not carried over; for the studies checked, unresolved V genes explain less than half of this, and the remainder is unexplained. That table furnishes V, J and clone size, whereas the DNA furnished D and trimming. A total of 200,000 or so clones appear in this sample, about nine tenths of them only once. 2.5% to 3% of the sample comes from the top ten.

As for this clone: Its antigen is still unknown. One end of the junction varies from germline; a read error may be responsible.

Sequenced material: peripheral blood, taken on day 0 of MenACWY control vaccination. The V and J segments used are TRBV7-3 and TRBJ1-1, with the D gene too uncertain to name. The sequence was collected from an adult in good health. The sequenced DNA: TGTGCCAGCAGCTTAAACCCCATGAACGCTGAAGCTTTCTTT. This sequence encodes CASSLNPMNAEAFF.